The entry below describes one T cell receptor beta chain. This clone was seen a few times. Its antigen remains undetermined. Within one base of it there is no much larger clone, and no base qualities were kept. These data originate in a study of blood T cell repertoires in COVID-19 (dated by TCRdb to 2019 to 2021). Study-wide context: Samples from collaborators originated in the United States, Italy and Spain and spanned both the acute and convalescent phases of COVID-19. The material from the prospective study consisted of cDNA or gDNA derived from T cells, B-cell-depleted T cells, or PBMCs. Deeply sampled blood TCRbeta repertoires from subjects exposed to, actively infected with, or recovered from COVID-19 were included in the dataset. Nearly every sample came with metadata listing a de-identified subject ID, COVID-19 status, age in years and sex. The repertoires were released in a freely available public database meant as a resource for research on the immune response to SARS-CoV-2. The samples were drawn from the first 160 participants of the ongoing ImmuneRACE study and from 1,254 subjects provided by 6 global collaborators. Where available, HLA class I and class II types were taken from metadata supplied by the sample provider and were not determined by assay-based typing. The paper's findings and limits, for the study overall: How much clinical and demographic metadata was included differed by source and by participant, and the metadata was provided uncurated.

Each collaborating institution followed its own protocols to collect whole blood in K2EDTA tubes. Collaborator samples were shipped for TCRbeta analysis as frozen whole blood, isolated PBMCs, or DNA extracted from either sample type. TCRbeta CDR3 regions were amplified from genomic DNA by means of the immunoSEQ Assay, a bias-controlled multiplex PCR. In the original analysis: The number of nucleated cells in each sample was estimated by amplification of reference gene primers within the assay. Sequence reads were collapsed and filtered to measure the absolute abundance of every unique TCRbeta CDR3 rearrangement. Productive Simpson clonality was computed per sample as the square root of Simpson's diversity index over productive rearrangements. Not all clones reach the TCRdb copy of this immuneACCESS table, which keeps in-frame sequences only. Checked studies attribute under half of the gap to unresolved V genes and leave the rest unexplained. For V, J and clone size, that table is used; D and trimming come from the DNA. The sample yields some 260,000 clones; 88% were counted once. The ten largest clones add up to 0.65% to 0.8% of the sample.

The material sequenced was peripheral blood. The TCR originated in a human donor in a cohort sampled during active COVID-19.

The nucleotide sequence reads as follows: TGTGCCAGCAGCGTAGATCATAGCAATCAGCCCCAGCATTTT. Protein translation: CASSVDHSNQPQHF. The chain links TRBV9 with TRBJ1-5; confidence is insufficient to name the D gene. The germline V gene specifies SGDLS as CDR1 and YYNGEE as CDR2. The CDR3, from cysteine to phenylalanine, totals 14 residues. Solely the CDR3 DNA is kept, with 42 bases framed from the first base. Trimming at the junction amounts to 0 bases on V and 0 bases on J, and the germline ends lie 4 bases apart.